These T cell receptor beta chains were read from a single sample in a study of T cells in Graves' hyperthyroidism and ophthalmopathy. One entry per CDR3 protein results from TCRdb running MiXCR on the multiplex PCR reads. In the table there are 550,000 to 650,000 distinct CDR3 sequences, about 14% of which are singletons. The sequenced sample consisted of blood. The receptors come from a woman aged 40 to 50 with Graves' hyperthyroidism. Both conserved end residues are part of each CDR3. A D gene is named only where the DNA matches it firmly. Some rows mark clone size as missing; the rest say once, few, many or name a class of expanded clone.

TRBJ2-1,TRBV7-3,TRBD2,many,CASSTGLAFYNEQFF,TGTGCCAGCAGCACTGGACTAGCATTTTACAATGAGCAGTTCTTC
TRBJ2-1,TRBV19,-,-,CASSLRTTSSYNEQFF,TGTGCCAGTAGTCTACGGACCACCAGCTCCTACAATGAGCAGTTCTTC
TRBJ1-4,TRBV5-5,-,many,CASSPPSVQEKLFF,TGTGCCAGCAGCCCACCCTCGGTTCAGGAAAAACTGTTTTTT
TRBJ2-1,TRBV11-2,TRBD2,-,CASSSGLAGGRSYNEQFF,TGTGCCAGCAGCTCGGGACTAGCGGGAGGTCGGTCCTACAATGAGCAGTTCTTC
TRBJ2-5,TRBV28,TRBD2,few,CASSLSSGSFLETQYF,TGTGCCAGCAGTTTATCGAGCGGGAGCTTCTTGGAGACCCAGTACTTC
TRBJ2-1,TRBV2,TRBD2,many,CASSDWRELYNEQFF,TGTGCCAGCAGTGACTGGCGGGAGCTCTACAATGAGCAGTTCTTC
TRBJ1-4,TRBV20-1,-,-,CSARAPTAIEKLFF,TGCAGTGCTAGAGCCCCGACAGCAATTGAAAAACTGTTTTTT
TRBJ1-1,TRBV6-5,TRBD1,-,CASSYRNRGQATEAFF,TGTGCCAGCAGTTACCGAAACAGGGGTCAAGCCACTGAAGCTTTCTTT
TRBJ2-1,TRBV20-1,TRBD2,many,CSAQLREGSSYNEQFF,TGCAGTGCTCAATTGCGGGAGGGCTCCTCCTACAATGAGCAGTTCTTC
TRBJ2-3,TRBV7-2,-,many,CASRPAERTDTQYF,TGTGCCAGCAGGCCAGCTGAGAGAACAGATACGCAGTATTTT
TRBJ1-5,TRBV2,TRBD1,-,CASSAYRTGQPQHF,TGTGCCAGCAGTGCGTACAGGACAGGTCAGCCCCAGCATTTT
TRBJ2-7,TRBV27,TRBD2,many,CATRQSGVYEQYF,TGTGCCACCCGCCAGAGCGGGGTCTACGAGCAGTACTTC
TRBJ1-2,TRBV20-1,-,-,CSATYRRSYGYTF,TGCAGTGCTACCTACAGGAGAAGCTATGGCTACACCTTC
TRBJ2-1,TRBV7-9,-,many,CASSLSIASYNEQFF,TGTGCCAGCAGCTTATCCATTGCCTCCTACAATGAGCAGTTCTTC
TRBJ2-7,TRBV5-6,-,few,CASSFLQQQQYF,TGTGCCAGCAGCTTCTTACAGCAGCAGCAGTACTTC
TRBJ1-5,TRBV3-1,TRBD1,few,CASSQGRILRGQTVHQPQHF,TGTGCCAGCAGCCAAGGAAGGATTCTCAGGGGGCAAACGGTACATCAGCCCCAGCATTTT
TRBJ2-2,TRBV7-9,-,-,CASSPDSDTGGLFF,TGTGCCAGCAGCCCTGACAGCGACACCGGGGGGCTGTTTTTT
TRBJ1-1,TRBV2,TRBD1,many,CASSEVRGMSEAFF,TGTGCCAGCAGTGAAGTCAGGGGGATGAGTGAAGCTTTCTTT
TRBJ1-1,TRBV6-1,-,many,CASSESLVVLYTEAFF,TGTGCCAGCAGTGAGTCTCTAGTGGTTTTGTACACTGAAGCTTTCTTT
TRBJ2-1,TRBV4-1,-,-,CASSHDPQRSGSYNEQFF,TGCGCCAGCAGCCATGACCCCCAGCGGTCGGGAAGCTACAATGAGCAGTTCTTC
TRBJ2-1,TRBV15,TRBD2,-,CATSATSGAYNEQFF,TGTGCCACCAGCGCTACTAGCGGGGCATACAATGAGCAGTTCTTC
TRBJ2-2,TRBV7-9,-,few,CASSPFVLVHTGELFF,TGTGCCAGCAGCCCTTTTGTTTTAGTTCACACCGGGGAGCTGTTTTTT
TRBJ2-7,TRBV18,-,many,CASSPSRASRDEQYF,TGTGCCAGCTCACCATCCCGGGCCTCCAGGGACGAGCAGTACTTC
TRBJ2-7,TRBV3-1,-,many,CASSQGLLFYEQYF,TGTGCCAGCAGCCAAGGACTCCTTTTCTACGAGCAGTACTTC
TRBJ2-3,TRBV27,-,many,CASSLSRPGSTDTQYF,TGTGCCAGCAGTTTATCGCGGCCGGGAAGTACAGATACGCAGTATTTT
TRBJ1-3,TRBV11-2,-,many,CASSRKGTGNTIYF,TGTGCCAGCAGCCGTAAGGGAACTGGAAACACCATATATTTT
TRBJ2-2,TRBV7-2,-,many,CASRLGAGSGELFF,TGTGCCAGCCGTTTAGGGGCGGGCTCCGGGGAGCTGTTTTTT
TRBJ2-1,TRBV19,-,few,CASSTSSGNLVHNEQFF,TGTGCCAGTAGTACTAGTAGCGGAAACTTAGTCCACAATGAGCAGTTCTTC
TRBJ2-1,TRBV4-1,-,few,CASSPGRWGLYNEQFF,TGCGCCAGCAGCCCCGGCAGGTGGGGACTCTACAATGAGCAGTTCTTC
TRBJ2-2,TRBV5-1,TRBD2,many,CASSSHRTSGMHFTGELFF,TGCGCCAGCAGCTCCCACCGGACTAGCGGGATGCACTTCACCGGGGAGCTGTTTTTT
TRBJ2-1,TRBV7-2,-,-,CASSLGDAFNEQFF,TGTGCCAGCAGCTTAGGGGACGCCTTCAATGAGCAGTTCTTC
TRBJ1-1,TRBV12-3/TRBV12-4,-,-,CASSSQYSEAFF,TGTGCCAGCAGTAGCCAGTATTCTGAAGCTTTCTTT
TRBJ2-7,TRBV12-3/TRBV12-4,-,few,CASSLVGWGYEQYF,TGTGCCAGCAGTTTAGTGGGGTGGGGCTACGAGCAGTACTTC
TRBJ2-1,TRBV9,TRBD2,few,CASSVGLAGGPDEQFF,TGTGCCAGCAGCGTAGGACTAGCGGGAGGGCCTGATGAGCAGTTCTTC
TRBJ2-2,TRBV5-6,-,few,CASSLAGGLDTGELFF,TGTGCCAGCAGCTTGGCCGGGGGGCTGGACACCGGGGAGCTGTTTTTT
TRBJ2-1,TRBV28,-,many,CASSPFRDNSNNEQFF,TGTGCCAGCAGTCCGTTTCGGGACAACTCAAACAATGAGCAGTTCTTC
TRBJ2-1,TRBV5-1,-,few,CASSLVVPSSYNEQFF,TGCGCCAGCAGCTTGGTAGTCCCCTCTTCCTACAATGAGCAGTTCTTC
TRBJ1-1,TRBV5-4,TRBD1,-,CASSPGQGARNTEAFF,TGTGCCAGCAGCCCCGGACAGGGGGCGCGGAACACTGAAGCTTTCTTT
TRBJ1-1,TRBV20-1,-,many,CSAEDMNTEAFF,TGCAGTGCTGAGGATATGAACACTGAAGCTTTCTTT
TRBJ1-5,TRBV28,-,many,CASSPLGLNQPQHF,TGTGCCAGCAGTCCCCTAGGCCTCAATCAGCCCCAGCATTTT
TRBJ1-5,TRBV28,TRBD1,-,CASSLTTGEQPQHF,TGTGCCAGCAGTTTAACGACAGGGGAACAGCCCCAGCATTTT
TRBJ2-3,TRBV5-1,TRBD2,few,CASSPLPPLAGERDTQYF,TGCGCCAGCAGCCCCTTACCACCACTAGCGGGAGAGAGGGATACGCAGTATTTT
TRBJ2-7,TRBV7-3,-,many,CASSLTRTVLDEQYF,TGTGCCAGCAGCTTAACCCGGACAGTTCTTGACGAGCAGTACTTC
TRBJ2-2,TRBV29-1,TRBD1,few,CSVEDGQEMNTGELFF,TGCAGCGTTGAAGATGGACAGGAGATGAACACCGGGGAGCTGTTTTTT
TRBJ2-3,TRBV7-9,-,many,CASSLGSASTDTQYF,TGTGCCAGCAGCTTAGGGTCCGCTAGCACAGATACGCAGTATTTT
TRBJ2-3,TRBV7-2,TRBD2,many,CASSLRLAGLYIDTQYF,TGTGCCAGCAGCTTAAGACTAGCGGGACTATACATAGATACGCAGTATTTT
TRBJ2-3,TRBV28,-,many,CASSLSESGADTQYF,TGTGCCAGCAGTCTCTCAGAGAGTGGGGCAGATACGCAGTATTTT
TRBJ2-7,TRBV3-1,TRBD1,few,CASSPRYTGDYEQYF,TGTGCCAGCAGTCCAAGATATACAGGGGACTACGAGCAGTACTTC
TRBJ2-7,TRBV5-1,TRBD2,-,CASSSEREGPTGEQYF,TGCGCCAGCAGCAGCGAGCGGGAGGGTCCGACTGGCGAGCAGTACTTC
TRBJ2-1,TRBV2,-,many,CASTGTHEQFF,TGTGCCAGCACCGGGACCCATGAGCAGTTCTTC
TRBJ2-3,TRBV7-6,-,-,CASSLLIWTTDTQYF,TGTGCCAGCAGCTTACTGATATGGACGACAGATACGCAGTATTTT
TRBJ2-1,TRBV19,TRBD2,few,CASSIILAGGPSEQFF,TGTGCCAGTAGTATAATTCTAGCGGGAGGGCCATCTGAGCAGTTCTTC
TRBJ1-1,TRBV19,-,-,CASSAALSASTEAFF,TGTGCCAGTAGTGCCGCTCTATCCGCCTCCACTGAAGCTTTCTTT
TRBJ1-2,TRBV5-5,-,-,CASSRPGSNYGYTF,TGTGCCAGCAGTCGTCCGGGATCTAACTATGGCTACACCTTC
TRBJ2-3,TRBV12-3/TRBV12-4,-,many,CASSFDLGQGTDTQYF,TGTGCCAGCAGTTTTGATCTTGGGCAGGGCACAGATACGCAGTATTTT
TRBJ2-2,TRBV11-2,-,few,CASSSPGVLSGELFF,TGTGCCAGCAGCTCTCCGGGAGTCTTAAGCGGGGAGCTGTTTTTT
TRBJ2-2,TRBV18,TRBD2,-,CASSPSTSGRGTGELFF,TGTGCCAGCTCACCCTCGACTAGCGGGAGAGGTACCGGGGAGCTGTTTTTT
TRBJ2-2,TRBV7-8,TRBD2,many,CASSLTRIAGGDTGELFF,TGTGCCAGCAGCTTAACGAGAATAGCGGGAGGAGACACCGGGGAGCTGTTTTTT
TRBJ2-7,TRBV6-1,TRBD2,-,CASSDGLVQYF,TGTGCCAGCAGCGATGGACTAGTGCAGTACTTC